The 3 T cell receptor beta chains below were found in one sample sequenced in a study of regulatory T cells in long-lasting Graves disease. In building TCR beta libraries, iRepertoire HTBI primers were used together with Arm-PCR of CDR3 regions. TCRdb re-called the multiplex PCR reads through MiXCR, storing one row per CDR3 protein. The sample includes some 460,000 distinct CDR3 sequences, around 15% seen only once; the top ten take more than 10%. Time point meaning: newly diagnosed GD, antithyroid drugs for less than 3 months. Extracted RNA from PBMCs served as the source of the TCR library. These data are also associated with another study on T cells in Graves' hyperthyroidism and ophthalmopathy.

This specimen consisted of peripheral blood mononuclear cells (PBMCs), obtained at new diagnosis, from a patient treated with antithyroid drugs. All receptors come from a man between 35 and 55 years old with Graves disease.

This rearrangement joins TRBV29-1 to TRBJ2-2; TRBD1 agrees at 7 bases. The J segment lost 4 bases and the V segment lost 3 bases, leaving 8 bases of the junction unmatched. Germline assignment: CDR1 SQVTM and CDR2 ANQGSEA. CDR3 length: 15 amino acids. CDR3 sequence: CSVDAGDSGTGELFF. CDR3 nucleotide sequence: TGCAGCGTTGACGCCGGGGACAGTGGCACCGGGGAGCTGTTTTTT.

This clonotype appeared many times. V is TRBV27 and J is TRBJ2-7, with 8 nucleotides matching TRBD2. The CDR3 runs 14 residues. The V gene end was trimmed by 3 bases and the J gene end by 5 bases; junction bases not matched to a gene: 6. Germline assignment: CDR1 MNHEY and CDR2 SMNVEV (reference sequence). CDR3 region: CASSLSGRAHEQYF. The CDR3 DNA follows: TGTGCCAGCAGTTTGAGCGGGAGAGCCCACGAGCAGTACTTC.

Turning to this clonotype: At one end the junction does not follow the germline gene, possibly because of a read error. The genes are TRBV7-2 and TRBJ2-1, with D perhaps matching TRBD2 (5 bases). The J call is doubtful: the DNA matches TRBJ2-5 better. The germline V gene encodes CDR1 SGHTA and CDR2 FQGNSA. The CDR3 loop spans 15 amino acids. The CDR3 sequence is CAGSSPYKGEETQYF. DNA for the CDR3: TGTGCCGGCAGCTCACCCTACAAGGGAGAAGAGACCCAGTACTTC.